A single sample gave rise to the 32 T cell receptor beta chains below, sequenced in a study of shared clonotypes between healthy human individuals. Clones were read by immunoSEQ multiplex PCR, and TCRdb kept only the in-frame ones, dropping some. This table has 730,000 or so clones, about two thirds appearing once. The sequenced sample was memory CD4+ T cells sorted from blood. As to subset: CD45RA-negative fraction. These TCRs come from a woman aged 25 to 45 in good health.

This clone was counted a few times. V usage is TRBV5-1 and J usage is TRBJ1-2, with D possibly being TRBD1 (5 bases). The germline gives CDR1 SGHRS, CDR2 YFSETQ. The CDR3 sequence is 15 residues long. The V and J ends lost 0 bases and 8 bases respectively, with 17 bases between them. DNA of the CDR3: TGCGCCAGCAGCTTGGAGGGTGCCGGGGGTAGAGGCTACACCTTC. Translation gives CASSLEGAGGRGYTF.

The chain links TRBV19 to TRBJ2-1; 7 nucleotides line up with TRBD2. Trimming removed 7 bases from V and 6 bases from J; junction bases left unmatched: 9. Germline V CDR1 and CDR2: LNHDA, SQIVND (reference sequence). The CDR3 contains 14 residues. CDR3 amino acids: CASTGGAVGNEQFF. In DNA form, the CDR3 reads TGTGCCAGTACGGGGGGAGCGGTAGGCAATGAGCAGTTCTTC.

The gene calls are TRBV30 and TRBJ1-2; D is unresolved. The V end lost 0 bases, the J end lost 5 bases, and 10 bases lay between the germline ends. The CDR3 runs to 13 residues. The germline gives CDR1 GTSNPN, CDR2 SVGIG (reference sequence). The CDR3 loop is CAWSVTISYGYTF. CDR3 DNA sequence: TGTGCCTGGAGTGTTACCATCAGTTATGGCTACACCTTC.

J is TRBJ1-4 and V is TRBV5-1; D might be TRBD1 (6 bases). This CDR3 region has 15 residues. Trimming stripped 1 base from V and 4 bases from J, with 11 bases between. Germline V gene lookup returns CDR1 SGHRS and CDR2 YFSETQ. Here the CDR3 reads CASSLYEGGNEKLFF. CDR3 nucleotide sequence: TGCGCCAGCAGCTTGTACGAGGGGGGTAATGAAAAACTGTTTTTT. Supplemented by reference TRBV5-1 and TRBJ1-4, the full variable domain reads KAGVTQTPRYLIKTRGQQVTLSCSPISGHRSVSWYQQTPGQGLQFLFEYFSETQRNKGNFPGRFSGRQFSNSRSEMNVSTLELGDSALYLCASSLYEGGNEKLFFGSGTQLSVL.

The sample holds a few counts of this clone. The chain couples TRBV19 to TRBJ1-2; D unclear. Per the germline V gene, CDR1 is LNHDA and CDR2 is SQIVND (reference sequence). The CDR3 totals 14 residues. V was shortened by 7 bases and J by 0 bases, with 12 bases between the two germline ends. The CDR3 reads CASIGGQANYGYTF. The CDR3 nucleotides are TGTGCCAGTATCGGCGGGCAAGCTAACTATGGCTACACCTTC.

This clone has more than one count but fewer than ten. The chain links TRBV7-2 to TRBJ1-5; 7 bases are a match to TRBD1. V trimming: 5 bases; J trimming: 0 bases; junction bases outside the gene matches: 7. Germline CDR1 reads SGHTA; CDR2 reads FQGNSA. The CDR3 totals 16 residues. The CDR3 DNA reads TGTGCCAGCAGCGAAGGGACAGTTCTTAGCAATCAGCCCCAGCATTTT. Its protein is CASSEGTVLSNQPQHF.

This chain links TRBV6-1 with TRBJ2-7; no firm D call. From germline, CDR1 is MNHNS and CDR2 SASEGT. V dropped 1 base and J dropped 6 bases, with 13 bases sitting between them. The CDR3 sequence is 14 residues long. The CDR3 sequence is CASSEVVQVGEQYF. The CDR3 DNA reads TGTGCCAGCAGTGAAGTCGTGCAGGTCGGCGAGCAGTACTTC.

The CDR3 reads CASSKTGNTGELFF. The DNA of the CDR3 is TGTGCCAGCAGTAAGACAGGGAACACCGGGGAGCTGTTTTTT. J is TRBJ2-2 and V is TRBV2; a possible D gene is TRBD1 (6 bases). The V gene's germline CDR1 is SNHLY and CDR2 FYNNEI. This CDR3 has 14 residues. V gave up 5 bases and J gave up 1 base, with 8 bases separating them.

This clone has more than one count but fewer than ten. This chain joins TRBV11-2 and TRBJ2-1; the D gene is possibly TRBD2 (6 bases). Trimming removed 4 bases from V and 4 bases from J, with 11 bases in between. Per the germline V gene, CDR1 is SGHAT and CDR2 is FQNNGV. The CDR3 is 14 residues long. CDR3: CASSSGTGYNEQFF. Written as DNA, the CDR3 is TGTGCCAGCAGCTCCGGGACTGGTTACAATGAGCAGTTCTTC.

The V gene is TRBV5-1, the J gene TRBJ2-7; unclear D gene. The CDR3 loop spans 14 amino acids. Germline loops: CDR1 SGHRS, CDR2 YFSETQ. V was cut by 1 base and J by 0 bases, with 8 bases left in between. The CDR3 sequence: CASSLIRNSYEQYF. The DNA of the CDR3 is TGCGCCAGCAGCTTGATTAGAAACTCCTACGAGCAGTACTTC.

This clone has more than one count but fewer than ten. J is TRBJ1-3 and V is TRBV27; 8 bases align to TRBD1. Per germline, CDR1 MNHEY and CDR2 SMNVEV (reference sequence). J gave up 3 bases and V 2 bases, and 3 bases lay outside the gene matches. The CDR3 is made up of 15 amino acids. This chain's CDR3 is CASSLAGGSGNTIYF. The CDR3 bases are TGTGCCAGCAGTTTAGCAGGGGGCAGTGGAAACACCATATATTTT.

This clone was seen more than once but under ten times. The same CDR3 also results from other DNA sequences found in this sample. CDR3 loop: CASSLDRGHTEAFF. The CDR3 DNA reads TGTGCCAGTAGCCTGGACAGGGGCCACACTGAAGCTTTCTTT. This chain uses TRBV19 with TRBJ1-1; TRBD1 aligns across 9 bases. Germline CDR1 is LNHDA and CDR2 is SQIVND (reference sequence). With 6 bases clipped from V and 3 bases from J, the junction kept 5 bases outside the gene matches. The CDR3 length is 14 residues.

The chain employs TRBV2 and TRBJ1-1; no firm D call. Germline V gene sequence: CDR1 SNHLY, CDR2 FYNNEI. There are 13 residues in the CDR3. V lost 6 bases, J lost 1 base, and 9 bases lay in between. The CDR3 loop is CASRYQRNTEAFF. The CDR3 region has the DNA TGTGCCAGCAGGTATCAAAGGAACACTGAAGCTTTCTTT.

About this clone itself: Only one base separates this from a far larger clonotype, so it likely reflects a read error. Other DNA sequences of this sample code for an identical CDR3. The chain has TRBV7-9 and TRBJ1-5; D ambiguous. From germline, CDR1 is SEHNR and CDR2 FQNEAQ (reference sequence). V gave up 3 bases and J gave up 4 bases, with 4 bases separating them. The CDR3 covers 12 residues. The CDR3 bases are TGTGCCAGCAGCTTTCAGAATCAGCCCCAGCATTTT. It specifies CASSFQNQPQHF.

The V gene is TRBV5-1, the J gene TRBJ1-2; 8 bases map to TRBD1. Germline trimming cut 4 bases from V and 3 bases from J; bases unmatched to any gene: 8. CDR1 and CDR2 from the germline V gene are SGHRS and YFSETQ. The CDR3 is 15 amino acids. The CDR3 here is CASSQGTGRDYGYTF. The CDR3 DNA sequence: TGCGCCAGCAGCCAAGGGACAGGCCGGGACTATGGCTACACCTTC.

Here the CDR3 DNA reads TGTGCCAGCAGTGAAGGCCTTTTTAGGGGCTCTGGAAACACCATATATTTT. Protein product: CASSEGLFRGSGNTIYF. V is TRBV6-1 and J is TRBJ1-3; D perhaps matches TRBD1 (5 bases). This CDR3 spans 17 amino acids. Germline V CDR1 and CDR2: MNHNS, SASEGT. V was shortened by 1 base and J by 0 bases, with 13 bases between the two germline ends.

In its sample, this clone was seen once. V usage is TRBV4-1 and J usage is TRBJ2-7; D is unresolved. CDR1 and CDR2 from the germline V gene are MGHRA and YSYEKL. CDR3 length: 15 residues. Trimming shortened V by 5 bases and J by 2 bases, and 16 bases separated the two germline ends. CDR3 sequence: CASSSPAAATYEQYF. The CDR3 bases are TGCGCCAGCAGCTCCCCCGCAGCTGCTACCTACGAGCAGTACTTC.

This rearrangement joins TRBV5-4 to TRBJ2-7, with D maybe TRBD1 (5 bases). V was trimmed by 0 bases and J by 0 bases, leaving 10 bases between them. The germline CDR1 and CDR2 sequences are SGHNT and YYREEE (reference sequence). The CDR3 runs 15 residues. The DNA of the CDR3 is TGTGCCAGCAGCTTGGACACAGGTAGCTCCTACGAGCAGTACTTC. This codes for CASSLDTGSSYEQYF.

The chain joins TRBV10-3 to TRBJ1-3; TRBD1 matches at 12 bases. The trim removed 10 bases at V and 2 bases at J, leaving 9 bases unmatched. CDR1 is ENHRY and CDR2 is SYGVKD in the germline V gene. The CDR3 contains 16 residues. The CDR3 region is CASGTGGILAGNTIYF. DNA of the CDR3: TGTGCCAGCGGGACAGGGGGCATTTTAGCTGGAAACACCATATATTTT.

The chain links TRBV6-6 to TRBJ2-7; TRBD2 might be the D (5 bases). V was trimmed by 2 bases and J by 1 base, leaving 15 bases between them. The CDR3 is made up of 16 amino acids. The germline CDR1 and CDR2 sequences are MNHNY and SVGAGI (reference sequence). CDR3 sequence (DNA): TGTGCCAGCAGTTACCCCCCTAGCCGAGGATCCTACGAGCAGTACTTC. As protein: CASSYPPSRGSYEQYF.

This clone was counted between two and nine times. The V gene is TRBV10-3, the J gene TRBJ2-7; 9 bases agree with TRBD1. The CDR3 runs 16 residues. CDR1 is ENHRY and CDR2 is SYGVKD in the germline V gene. Trimming removed 5 bases from V and 4 bases from J; junction bases left unmatched: 12. This CDR3 reads CAISLDPGTGQYEQYF. The CDR3 bases are TGTGCCATCAGTCTTGATCCCGGGACAGGGCAATACGAGCAGTACTTC.

This chain joins TRBV13 and TRBJ2-7; 8 positions match TRBD1. The junction had 11 bases not matched to a gene; V was cut back by 5 bases and J by 5 bases. CDR1 PRHDT and CDR2 FYEKMQ come from the germline V gene (reference sequence). This CDR3 contains 15 residues. The DNA of the CDR3 is TGTGCCAGCAGCCCAAAAGGACAGGGTTCCCACGAGCAGTACTTC. Its protein is CASSPKGQGSHEQYF.

For this clone: Other DNA sequences in this sample translate to the same CDR3. The chain has TRBV5-1 and TRBJ2-1; TRBD1 aligns across 11 bases. The CDR3 loop spans 15 amino acids. Germline V CDR1 and CDR2: SGHRS, YFSETQ. The V segment lost 4 bases and the J segment 2 bases; nucleotides outside the gene matches: 2. CDR3 loop: CASSRDRGAYNEQFF. The DNA of the CDR3 is TGCGCCAGCAGCCGGGACAGGGGGGCCTACAATGAGCAGTTCTTC.

This clone was observed a few times. The rearrangement joins TRBV7-9 to TRBJ1-1; no firm D call. The CDR3 is made up of 16 amino acids. V dropped 5 bases and J dropped 0 bases, with 16 bases sitting between them. The V gene's germline CDR1 is SEHNR and CDR2 FQNEAQ (reference sequence). CDR3 DNA: TGTGCCAGCAGCCCTTTAAGAGCTCAAGTGAACACTGAAGCTTTCTTT. It is translated as CASSPLRAQVNTEAFF.

V and J are TRBV7-9 and TRBJ2-1, with D maybe TRBD2 (6 bases). Germline loops: CDR1 SEHNR, CDR2 FQNEAQ (reference sequence). The CDR3 sequence is 13 residues long. Trimming shortened V by 1 base and J by 10 bases, and 11 bases separated the two germline ends. CDR3 nucleotide sequence: TGTGCCAGCAGCTTAGGCGGGGATCAAGAGCAGTTCTTC. This encodes CASSLGGDQEQFF.

This clone showed up just once. The chain employs TRBV2 and TRBJ1-1; a weak D match, TRBD1 (6 bases). This CDR3 comprises 15 residues. Trimming shortened V by 6 bases and J by 0 bases, and 14 bases separated the two germline ends. The germline gives CDR1 SNHLY, CDR2 FYNNEI. CDR3 coding DNA: TGTGCCAGCAGCAAGACAGGAGAAATGAACACTGAAGCTTTCTTT. This codes for CASSKTGEMNTEAFF. Full variable domain (outside the CDR3, taken from reference TRBV2 and TRBJ1-1): EPEVTQTPSHQVTQMGQEVILRCVPISNHLYFYWYRQILGQKVEFLVSFYNNEISEKSEIFDDQFSVERPDGSNFTLKIRSTKLEDSAMYFCASSKTGEMNTEAFFGQGTRLTVV.

The V gene is TRBV15, the J gene TRBJ2-1; 10 nucleotides align to TRBD2. The CDR3 covers 16 residues. CDR1 and CDR2 (germline): LNHNV, YYDKDF (reference sequence). The V gene end was trimmed by 0 bases and the J gene end by 4 bases; junction bases not matched to a gene: 3. CDR3 nucleotides: TGTGCCACCAGCAGAGATGAACTAGCGGGATACAATGAGCAGTTCTTC. This codes for CATSRDELAGYNEQFF.

V and J are TRBV5-1 and TRBJ1-3; D gene unclear. Per germline, CDR1 SGHRS and CDR2 YFSETQ. The CDR3 has 15 amino acids. V was trimmed by 4 bases and J by 0 bases, leaving 11 bases between them. CDR3 region: CASSVQAISGNTIYF. The DNA for the CDR3 is TGCGCCAGCAGCGTCCAGGCCATCTCTGGAAACACCATATATTTT.

The sample holds one count of this clone. This chain connects TRBV11-2 to TRBJ2-5; a weak D match, TRBD2 (5 bases). This CDR3 contains 13 residues. V was clipped by 2 bases and J by 7 bases, with 11 bases between them. Germline V gene sequence: CDR1 SGHAT, CDR2 FQNNGV. CDR3 in amino acids: CASSLTERGTQYF. The CDR3 coding sequence is TGTGCCAGCAGCTTAACAGAACGGGGGACCCAGTACTTC.

The gene calls are TRBV5-1 and TRBJ1-6; D unclear. CDR3 size: 14 residues. Germline loops: CDR1 SGHRS, CDR2 YFSETQ. V was shortened by 0 bases and J by 9 bases, with 10 bases between the two germline ends. The CDR3 loop is CASSLERDSSPLHF. The CDR3 DNA sequence: TGCGCCAGCAGCTTGGAAAGGGATTCTTCACCCCTCCACTTT.

V usage is TRBV5-1 and J usage is TRBJ1-1; 8 bases are shared with TRBD1. Germline values: CDR1 SGHRS, CDR2 YFSETQ. V shed 3 bases, J shed 1 base, and the junction held 5 bases outside the gene matches. The CDR3 has 15 residues. CDR3 sequence: CASSSTGEGNTEAFF. CDR3 in DNA: TGCGCCAGCAGCTCGACAGGGGAGGGGAACACTGAAGCTTTCTTT. Together with reference TRBV5-1 and TRBJ1-1, the CDR3 gives the full variable domain: KAGVTQTPRYLIKTRGQQVTLSCSPISGHRSVSWYQQTPGQGLQFLFEYFSETQRNKGNFPGRFSGRQFSNSRSEMNVSTLELGDSALYLCASSSTGEGNTEAFFGQGTRLTVV.

V and J are TRBV28 and TRBJ1-2; TRBD1 might be the D (5 bases). Germline loops: CDR1 MDHEN, CDR2 SYDVKM. V dropped 5 bases and J dropped 0 bases, with 7 bases sitting between them. CDR3 length equals 13 residues. CDR3 amino acids: CASSGTSNYGYTF. The CDR3 nucleotides read TGTGCCAGCAGTGGGACGTCTAACTATGGCTACACCTTC.